The clone carrying this TCR beta chain was detected only a few times. No antigen is known for it. The data are from a study of T-cell memory formation after mild COVID-19. Turning to the study itself: Largely donor-specific sequence clusters came from a couple of donors. The study, taken as a whole, reports: Shrinking CD4+ clones resided mostly in CM and EM, and CD8+ ones in EMRA. While clones contracting from day 15 to 85 were balanced between CD4 and CD8, later expanders leaned CD4+.

CDR1 KGHDR and CDR2 SFDVKD come from the germline V gene. The CDR3 totals 18 residues. Germline trimming cut 7 bases from V and 2 bases from J; bases unmatched to any gene: 8. Each CDR3 protein gets one entry after TCRdb re-called the 5' RACE reads with MiXCR. The sample includes tens of thousands of distinct CDR3 sequences, over 10% of them seen just once. The receptor was isolated from a man younger than 35 who had mild COVID-19 (a few samples of this study predate the infection). Cell type and time point are not known. Sequenced: PBMCs or a T cell subset sorted from them (not recorded which). The genes are TRBV24-1 and TRBJ2-3; 16 nucleotides line up with TRBD2. The CDR3 nucleotides read TGTGCCACCAGGCAAGGGACTAGCGGGGGGGCGTACACAGATACGCAGTATTTT. Translated, it gives CATRQGTSGGAYTDTQYF.